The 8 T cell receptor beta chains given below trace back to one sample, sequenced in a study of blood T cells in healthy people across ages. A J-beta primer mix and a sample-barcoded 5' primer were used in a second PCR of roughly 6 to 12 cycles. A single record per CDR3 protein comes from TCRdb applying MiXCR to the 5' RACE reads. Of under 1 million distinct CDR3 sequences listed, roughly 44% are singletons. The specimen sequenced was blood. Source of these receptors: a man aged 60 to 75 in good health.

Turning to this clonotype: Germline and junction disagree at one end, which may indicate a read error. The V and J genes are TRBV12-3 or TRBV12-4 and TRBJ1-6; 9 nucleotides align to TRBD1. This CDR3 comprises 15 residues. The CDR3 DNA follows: TGTGCCAGCAGTCAGACAGGGGGTCGGAATTCACCCCCCCACTTT. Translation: CASSQTGGRNSPPHF.

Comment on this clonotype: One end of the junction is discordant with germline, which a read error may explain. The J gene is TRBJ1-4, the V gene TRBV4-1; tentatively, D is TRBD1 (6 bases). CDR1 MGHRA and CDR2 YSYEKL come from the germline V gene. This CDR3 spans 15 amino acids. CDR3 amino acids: CASSQDPRTDERLFF. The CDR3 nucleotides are TGCGCCAGCAGCCAAGACCCACGGACAGATGAAAGACTGTTTTTT.

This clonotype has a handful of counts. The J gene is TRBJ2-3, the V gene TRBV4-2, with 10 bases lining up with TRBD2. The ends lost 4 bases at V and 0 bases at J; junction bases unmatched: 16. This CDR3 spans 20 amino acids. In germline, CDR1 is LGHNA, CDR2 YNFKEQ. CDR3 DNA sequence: TGTGCCAGCAGCCCCCTGGGATACAGCGGGGGGGTCGTTAGCACAGATACGCAGTATTTT. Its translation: CASSPLGYSGGVVSTDTQYF.

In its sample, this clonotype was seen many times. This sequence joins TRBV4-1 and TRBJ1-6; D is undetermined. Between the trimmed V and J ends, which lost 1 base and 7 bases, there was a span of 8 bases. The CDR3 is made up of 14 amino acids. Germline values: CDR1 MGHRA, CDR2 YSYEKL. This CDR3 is CASSQGVGNSPLHF. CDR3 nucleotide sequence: TGCGCCAGCAGCCAAGGGGTGGGAAATTCACCCCTCCACTTT.

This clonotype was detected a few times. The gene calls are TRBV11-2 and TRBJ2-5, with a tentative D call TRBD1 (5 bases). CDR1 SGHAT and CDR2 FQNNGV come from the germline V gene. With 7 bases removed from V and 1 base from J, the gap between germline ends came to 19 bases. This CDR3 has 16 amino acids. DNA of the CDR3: TGTGCCAGCAAATTAGGGGATTTTCAGATCCAAGAGACCCAGTACTTC. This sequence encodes CASKLGDFQIQETQYF.

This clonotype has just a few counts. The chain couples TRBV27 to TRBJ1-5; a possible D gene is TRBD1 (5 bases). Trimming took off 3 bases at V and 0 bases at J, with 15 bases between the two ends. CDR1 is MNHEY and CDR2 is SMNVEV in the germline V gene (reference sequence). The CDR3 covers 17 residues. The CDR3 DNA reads TGTGCCAGCAGTTTTGACCGTGGGGGAAATAGCAATCAGCCCCAGCATTTT. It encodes CASSFDRGGNSNQPQHF.

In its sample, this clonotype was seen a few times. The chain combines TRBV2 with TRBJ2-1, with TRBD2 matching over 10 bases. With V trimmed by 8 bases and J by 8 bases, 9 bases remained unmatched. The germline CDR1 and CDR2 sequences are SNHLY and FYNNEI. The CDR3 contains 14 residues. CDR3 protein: CASRISLAGDEQFF. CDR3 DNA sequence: TGTGCCAGCCGGATATCGCTAGCGGGGGATGAGCAGTTCTTC.

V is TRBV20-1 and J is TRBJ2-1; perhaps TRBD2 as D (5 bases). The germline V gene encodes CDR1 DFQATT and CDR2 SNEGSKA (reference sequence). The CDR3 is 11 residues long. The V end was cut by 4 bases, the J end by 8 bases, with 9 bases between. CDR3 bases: TGCAGTGCTATAGCGAGGTATGAGCAGTTCTTC. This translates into CSAIARYEQFF.